The rows below give T cell receptor beta chains drawn from one sample of a study of shared clonotypes between healthy human individuals. The protocol was immunoSEQ multiplex PCR, while the TCRdb copy is restricted to in-frame clones and leaves out a portion. Of some 2.1 million clones in the sample, roughly 94% were seen once. The material sequenced was naive CD4+ T cells sorted from blood. The receptors come from a man younger than 30 in good health. Both conserved end residues are part of each CDR3. The D gene is left open where the match is weak. Some rows mark clone size as missing; the rest say once, few, many or name a class of expanded clone.

d_call	v_call	j_call	clone_size	cdr3_nt	cdr3_aa
NA	TRBV28	TRBJ2-7	NA	TGTGCCAGCAGTTCCCCGGCGGGCGCGACCTACGAGCAGTACTTC	CASSSPAGATYEQYF
NA	TRBV14	TRBJ2-1	NA	TGTGCCAGCAGCCAAGATAGGAGCCAGTTCTTC	CASSQDRSQFF
NA	TRBV6-5	TRBJ1-3	NA	TGTGCCAGCACAGAGTCAGTCTCTGGAAACACCATATATTTT	CASTESVSGNTIYF
TRBD2	TRBV7-2	TRBJ2-1	NA	TGTGCCAGCAGCTTACTAGCGGGAGGGCCAATCAATGAGCAGTTCTTC	CASSLLAGGPINEQFF
NA	TRBV5-1	TRBJ2-1	NA	TGCGCCAGCAGCTTGGAGGGGAACTCCTACAATGAGCAGTTCTTC	CASSLEGNSYNEQFF
NA	TRBV5-1	TRBJ2-2	NA	TGCGCCAGCAGCTTGCATAGGGAGACCGGGGAGCTGTTTTTT	CASSLHRETGELFF
NA	TRBV11-2	TRBJ2-2	NA	TGTGCCAGCAGCTTATTCAGGGTCACCGGGGAGCTGTTTTTT	CASSLFRVTGELFF
TRBD1	TRBV5-8	TRBJ1-4	NA	TGTGCCAGCAGCTTGTGGACAGGTTACGGACGGCTAGGCGAAAAACTGTTTTTT	CASSLWTGYGRLGEKLFF
TRBD1	TRBV5-1	TRBJ1-5	NA	TGCGCCAGCAGCCTCGGGACAGGGGCGAATCAGCCCCAGCATTTT	CASSLGTGANQPQHF
NA	TRBV30	TRBJ2-7	NA	TGTGCCTGGAGCCACCTTAACGAGCAGTACTTC	CAWSHLNEQYF
TRBD1	TRBV7-8	TRBJ1-5	NA	TGTGCCAGCAGCTTACAGACGACAGGGAATCAGCCCCAGCATTTT	CASSLQTTGNQPQHF
NA	TRBV18	TRBJ2-2	NA	TGTGCCAGCTCACCACAACAGGGCAGGGCCAACACCGGGGAGCTGTTTTTT	CASSPQQGRANTGELFF
TRBD2	TRBV2	TRBJ2-3	NA	TGTGCCAGCAGGTTAAAGGCAGCGGGGGGGGCAGATACGCAGTATTTT	CASRLKAAGGADTQYF
NA	TRBV18	TRBJ2-7	NA	TGTGCCAGCTCACCAGGCAGGGAGACCTACGAGCAGTACTTC	CASSPGRETYEQYF
TRBD1	TRBV6-9	TRBJ2-7	NA	TGTGCCAGCAGTCTTGTCAACAGGGGGTACGAGCAGTACTTC	CASSLVNRGYEQYF
TRBD1	TRBV7-2	TRBJ1-2	NA	TGTGCCAGCAGCTTTAGACAGGGTGCTAACTATGGCTACACCTTC	CASSFRQGANYGYTF
TRBD2	TRBV27	TRBJ2-1	NA	TGTGCCAGCAGCCGGCGGGAGGGCCATGGCGAGCAGTTCTTC	CASSRREGHGEQFF
NA	TRBV6-6	TRBJ2-2	NA	TGTGCCAGCAGTTACTCGGGGAACACCGGGGAGCTGTTTTTT	CASSYSGNTGELFF
NA	TRBV6-5	TRBJ1-1	once	TGTGCCAGCAGGAAACAAGGGAACACTGAAGCTTTCTTT	CASRKQGNTEAFF
NA	TRBV2	TRBJ1-2	NA	TGTGCCAGCAGATTAATCGTCAGGGCGTCCTATGGCTACACCTTC	CASRLIVRASYGYTF
NA	TRBV5-4	TRBJ2-5	NA	TGTGCCAGCAGCTTGGGTACGGGACGGCACCAAGAGACCCAGTACTTC	CASSLGTGRHQETQYF
NA	TRBV7-9	TRBJ2-3	once	TGTGCCAGCAGCCAAAGCACAGATACGCAGTATTTT	CASSQSTDTQYF
TRBD2	TRBV19	TRBJ2-1	once	TGTGCCAGTAGTATAGGTCCTAGCGGACTTTACAATGAGCAGTTCTTC	CASSIGPSGLYNEQFF
NA	TRBV7-8	TRBJ1-1	NA	TGTGCCAGCAGCTTAGTCAGGGCCCCTGAAGCTTTCTTT	CASSLVRAPEAFF
NA	TRBV30	TRBJ2-3	NA	TGTGCCTGGAGTGTACATTTCACAGATACGCAGTATTTT	CAWSVHFTDTQYF
TRBD1	TRBV4-1	TRBJ2-3	once	TGCGCCAGCAGCCCTGCCCGGACAGGCTCTGATACGCAGTATTTT	CASSPARTGSDTQYF
TRBD2	TRBV11-2	TRBJ2-5	NA	TGTGCCAGCAGCTTAACGGGGGGGCTCCAAGAGACCCAGTACTTC	CASSLTGGLQETQYF
TRBD1	TRBV5-1	TRBJ2-3	NA	TGCGCCAGCAGCTCGGACAGGGGGCCAACAGATACGCAGTATTTT	CASSSDRGPTDTQYF
TRBD1	TRBV5-6	TRBJ1-6	NA	TGTGCCAGCAGGGGACAGGGCTATAATTCACCCCTCCACTTT	CASRGQGYNSPLHF